What follows describes a single TCR beta chain. The CDR3 length is 15 residues. V dropped 4 bases and J dropped 0; count of bases not matched to a gene: 3. The V gene's germline CDR1 is LGHNA and CDR2 YSLEER. Generated by immunoSEQ multiplex PCR, the TCRdb table keeps only in-frame clones and is missing some. This table has about 97,000 clones, over 75% appearing once. The sample is drawn from a study of T cell responses to AZD1222 COVID-19 vaccine. The receptor's source is an adult in good health. The material sequenced was peripheral blood, taken on day 0 of AZD1222 vaccination. V is TRBV4-3 and J is TRBJ2-7, with TRBD2 matching 10 bases. CDR3 sequence: CASSLLAGDSYEQYF. Written as DNA, the CDR3 is TGCGCCAGCAGCCTCCTAGCGGGGGACTCCTACGAGCAGTACTTC.